This T cell receptor (beta chain) was recovered during a study of cytomegalovirus exposure and HLA in healthy donors. Study results and limitations: The study flagged about 160 TCR beta chains as cytomegalovirus-associated. Diagnosis of cytomegalovirus status made by the classifier reportedly showed high specificity and sensitivity.

J lost 5 bases, V lost 8 bases, and 6 bases had no gene match. The germline gives CDR1 SEHNR, CDR2 FQNEAQ (reference sequence). There are 15 residues in the CDR3. Measured with immunoSEQ multiplex PCR; TCRdb has only the in-frame clones, and not every one. The sample holds fewer than 200,000 clones, around nine tenths seen once. Comments on this clone: The antigen remains unidentified.

The chain couples TRBV7-9 to TRBJ2-2; TRBD2 agrees at 12 bases. This clonotype was sampled from a woman between 18 and 29 years old in good health and CMV-seronegative. Sequenced: PBMCs. The CDR3 DNA is TGTGCCAGCCTGACTAGCGGGAGTCCAACCGGGGAGCTGTTTTTT. This codes for CASLTSGSPTGELFF. Complete variable domain (other parts from reference TRBV7-9 and TRBJ2-2): DTGVSQNPRHKITKRGQNVTFRCDPISEHNRLYWYRQTLGQGPEFLTYFQNEAQLEKSRLLSDRFSAERPKGSFSTLEIQRTEQGDSAMYLCASLTSGSPTGELFFGEGSRLTVL.